This record looks at one TCR beta chain sequence and its context. Its matching antigen is unknown. The CDR3 extends over 16 amino acids. Between the trimmed V and J ends, which lost 3 bases and 5 bases, there was a span of 18 bases. Germline values: CDR1 SGHAT, CDR2 FQDESV (reference sequence). The data were obtained in a study of OX40 agonist ivuxolimab in advanced cancers. Study context: Of the participants, approximately 44% had some prior anti-PD-1, anti-PD-L1 or anti-CTLA-4 therapy, which was allowed. Study-level points and caveats: At 0.1 to 3.0 mg/kg, clonal expansion of CD4+ and CD8+ blood T cells had occurred by week 6. Antigen specificity of clonally expanded peripheral T cells was not established.

TCRdb's table, derived via immunoSEQ multiplex PCR, lists solely in-frame clones and lacks some. Of approximately 70,000 clones listed, 86% were seen once; the top ten hold approximately 2.5%. The V call is TRBV11-1, the J call TRBJ2-3; D may be TRBD1 (5 bases). The TCR comes from an adult with an advanced solid tumor such as melanoma, head and neck, liver or kidney cancer. This specimen consisted of CD4+ or CD8+ T cells sorted from blood, obtained in a trial of the OX40 agonist ivuxolimab. The CDR3 DNA is TGTGCCAGCAGCTTGCAGCGCGCAGGGCTAGGAGATACGCAGTATTTT. As protein: CASSLQRAGLGDTQYF. Full variable domain (missing parts from reference TRBV11-1 and TRBJ2-3): EAEVAQSPRYKITEKSQAVAFWCDPISGHATLYWYRQILGQGPELLVQFQDESVVDDSQLPKDRFSAERLKGVDSTLKIQPAELGDSAMYLCASSLQRAGLGDTQYFGPGTRLTVL.